This record covers a single T cell receptor (beta chain). The target antigen is unknown. The J segment lost 5 bases and the V segment lost 7 bases, leaving 5 bases of the junction unmatched. The CDR3 extends over 13 amino acids. Germline assignment: CDR1 SQVTM and CDR2 ANQGSEA. The data belong to a study of blood T cells in healthy people across ages. Study conclusions and caveats: Naive CD4+ cell counts and diversity both ran higher in long-lived than in aged donors.

It was with a sample-barcoded 5' primer and a J-beta primer mix that a second PCR of roughly 7 to 11 cycles was run. Every single cDNA molecule received a tag from a template-switch adaptor with 12 random nucleotides. MiXCR, applied by TCRdb to the 5' RACE reads, yields one record per CDR3 protein. The table has 730,000 or so distinct CDR3 sequences, about 40% seen once. The V and J genes are TRBV29-1 and TRBJ1-4; TRBD1 matches 9 bases. The receptor's source is a woman in her sixties or seventies in good health. Sequences were obtained from blood. The CDR3 loop is CSAWTGANEKLFF. CDR3 bases: TGCAGCGCGTGGACAGGGGCGAATGAAAAACTGTTTTTT.